These 19 T cell receptor beta chains came from one sample sequenced in a study of CD8+CD57+ T cells in acquired aplastic anemia. Genomic DNA constituted the template upon which TCR beta VDJ and CDR3 profiling was performed. TCRdb fed the reads into MiXCR, producing one record per CDR3 protein. Of about 220,000 distinct CDR3 sequences in the sample, 34% were seen once. Sequencing used sorted CD4+, CD8+, or CD8+CD57+ T cells (not recorded which) from PBMCs. The origin of the receptors is a human donor in good health, serving as a control.

This clonotype appeared a few times. The chain links TRBV5-1 to TRBJ1-5; D remains unclear. Trimming left V 5 bases short and J 0 bases short, with 12 bases between. The CDR3 sequence is 15 residues long. From germline, CDR1 is SGHRS and CDR2 YFSETQ. CDR3 in DNA: TGCGCCAGCAGGGTTTTAGCGGATAGCAATCAGCCCCAGCATTTT. Translated: CASRVLADSNQPQHF.

The rearrangement links TRBV6-1 to TRBJ1-2; D uncertain. The CDR3 is 13 residues long. V lost 6 bases and J 5 bases, leaving 13 bases between the germline ends. Germline CDR1 reads MNHNS; CDR2 reads SASEGT. The CDR3, as DNA: TGTGCCAGCAGGAGGGCGGACCTTTATGGCTACACCTTC. Its protein is CASRRADLYGYTF.

This clonotype has at least ten counts. The V and J genes are TRBV25-1 and TRBJ2-1, with 9 bases aligning to TRBD1. Germline-derived CDR1 and CDR2 are MGHDK and SYGVNS. J lost 7 bases, V lost 4 bases, and 8 bases had no gene match. The CDR3 covers 15 residues. In DNA form, the CDR3 reads TGTGCCAGCAGTGGGACAGGGGTGGTGGGGAATGAGCAGTTCTTC. Translating gives CASSGTGVVGNEQFF.

This clonotype was recorded at least ten times. J is TRBJ1-1 and V is TRBV5-4, with D possibly TRBD1 on 6 matching bases. Between the trimmed V and J ends, which lost 6 bases and 0 bases, there was a span of 12 bases. CDR3 length: 14 amino acids. Germline values: CDR1 SGHNT, CDR2 YYREEE (reference sequence). CDR3 sequence reads: CASIGGAVNTEAFF. CDR3 DNA: TGTGCCAGCATCGGGGGGGCGGTGAACACTGAAGCTTTCTTT.

The chain is built from TRBV5-1 and TRBJ1-3; 8 bases agree with TRBD1. CDR3 length: 18 amino acids. J was trimmed by 4 bases and V by 4 bases; bases with no gene match: 16. CDR1 is SGHRS and CDR2 is YFSETQ in the germline V gene. For the CDR3, the DNA is TGCGCCAGCAGCCTCAAGCCGACAGGGGCCTCGAGCGGAAACACCATATATTTT. It specifies CASSLKPTGASSGNTIYF.

This clonotype was counted between two and nine times. This rearrangement joins TRBV6-1 to TRBJ1-2; the D is unclear. V lost 0 bases to trimming and J lost 4 bases, with 18 bases between them. The germline V gene has CDR1 MNHNS and CDR2 SASEGT. This CDR3 is built from 17 residues. The CDR3 DNA reads TGTGCCAGCAGTGAAGCGCTTCTTGGGGAGTGGGGCTATGGCTACACCTTC. Its translation is CASSEALLGEWGYGYTF.

This clonotype was counted ten times or more. This chain uses TRBV20-1 with TRBJ1-3; D ambiguous. Germline V gene lookup returns CDR1 DFQATT and CDR2 SNEGSKA (reference sequence). The V and J ends lost 0 bases and 0 bases respectively, with 6 bases between them. The CDR3 totals 14 residues. CDR3 sequence (DNA): TGCAGTGCTAGAGAAGGTCTCTCTGGAAACACCATATATTTT. It translates to CSAREGLSGNTIYF.

The chain combines TRBV5-1 with TRBJ2-2; D not resolved. Germline V gene sequence: CDR1 SGHRS, CDR2 YFSETQ. The CDR3 runs 14 residues. V was cut by 0 bases and J by 1 base, with 4 bases left in between. CDR3 in DNA: TGCGCCAGCAGCTTGGTCCTGAACACCGGGGAGCTGTTTTTT. Translated: CASSLVLNTGELFF.

On this clonotype itself: A much more abundant neighbour one base away suggests this may be a read error. The CDR3 here is CASNLRYRRDTGAFF. DNA for the CDR3: TGTGCCAGCAACTTACGTTACAGACGGGACACTGGAGCTTTCTTT. This chain links TRBV12-3 or TRBV12-4 with TRBJ1-1; D is possibly TRBD1 (6 bases). This CDR3 spans 15 amino acids.

This rearrangement joins TRBV10-3 to TRBJ1-6, with D possibly TRBD1 on 6 matching bases. The V end lost 11 bases, the J end lost 8 bases, and 16 bases lay between the germline ends. The CDR3 is 13 residues long. Germline V gene data show CDR1 as ENHRY and CDR2 as SYGVKD. The CDR3 protein is CAFRQAEDSPLHF. The CDR3 nucleotides read TGTGCCTTTAGACAGGCCGAAGATTCACCCCTCCACTTT.

In the case of this clonotype: A much larger clone sits a single nucleotide away, making a read error possible. This rearrangement joins TRBV19 to TRBJ2-3, with TRBD2 matching 10 bases. Looked up from germline, CDR1 is LNHDA and CDR2 is SQIVND (reference sequence). The CDR3 contains 18 residues. In DNA, the CDR3 is TGTGCCAGTAGTATTTCCTGGACTAGCGGTACTAGCACAGATACGCAGTGTTTT. This translates into CASSISWTSGTSTDTQCF.

This chain connects TRBV10-3 to TRBJ2-1, with 11 bases identical to TRBD1. The CDR3 spans 13 residues. Unmatched junction bases numbered 3, after V lost 8 bases and J lost 6 bases. Germline CDR1 ENHRY, CDR2 SYGVKD. The CDR3 here is CAIRGTGGNEQFF. CDR3 DNA: TGTGCCATCCGAGGGACAGGGGGCAATGAGCAGTTCTTC.

Details on this clonotype: With a much larger clone just one base away, this may be a read error. This chain connects TRBV20-1 to TRBJ2-5; the D gene is possibly TRBD1 (5 bases). Germline V lookup: CDR1 DFQATT, CDR2 SNEGSKA (reference sequence). The CDR3 consists of 12 residues. This chain's CDR3 is CSAGDSQETQYF. The DNA of the CDR3 is TGCAGTGCTGGAGACAGCCAAGAGACCCAGTACTTC.

This clonotype has ten or more counts. The chain has TRBV4-1 and TRBJ2-7; D perhaps matches TRBD1 (5 bases). Looked up from germline, CDR1 is MGHRA and CDR2 is YSYEKL. Trimming took off 4 bases at V and 2 bases at J, with 12 bases between the two ends. This CDR3 contains 14 residues. The CDR3 protein is CASSPRDRTYEQYF. Written as DNA, the CDR3 is TGCGCCAGCAGCCCCCGCGACAGAACCTACGAGCAGTACTTC.

This clonotype was counted ten times or more. A much larger clone differs by one base, so this may be a read error. The chain uses TRBV24-1 and TRBJ2-3; D ambiguous. The CDR3 has 13 amino acids. The V gene's germline CDR1 is KGHDR and CDR2 SFDVKD. The CDR3 sequence: CATGESSTDTQYF. Here the CDR3 DNA reads TGTGCCACCGGTGAGAGTAGCACAGATACGCAGTATTTT.

This clonotype was seen only a few times. V gene TRBV30 combines with J gene TRBJ1-6; D is ambiguous. In germline, CDR1 is GTSNPN, CDR2 SVGIG (reference sequence). V was trimmed by 0 bases and J by 6 bases, leaving 9 bases between them. The CDR3 contains 14 residues. The CDR3 DNA follows: TGTGCCTGGAGTGTAGGGCAGGTTAATTCACCCCTCCACTTT. As protein: CAWSVGQVNSPLHF.

In regard to this clonotype: A read error may be the cause here, since a much bigger clone is one base away. V and J are TRBV29-1 and TRBJ1-4, with D perhaps matching TRBD1 (5 bases). The CDR3 totals 13 residues. CDR1 is SQVTM, CDR2 ANQGSEA, per germline. Trimming took off 4 bases at V and 7 bases at J, with 13 bases between the two ends. In DNA, the CDR3 is TGCAGCGTTGGGGACCCCCCTAGTGAAAAACTGTTTTTT. Its protein product is CSVGDPPSEKLFF.

Concerning this clonotype: A junction boundary mismatches the germline segment, possibly from a read error. The rearrangement joins TRBV12-3 or TRBV12-4 to TRBJ1-3, with 10 bases aligning to TRBD1. The CDR3 spans 12 residues. The CDR3 region has the DNA TGTGCCAGCAGCTCCTATCGGGACAGGGGAAGTTTT. Its translation is CASSSYRDRGSF.

CDR3 loop: CASTPGELFF. The CDR3 nucleotides read TGTGCCAGCACCCCCGGGGAGCTGTTTTTT. The V call is TRBV7-9, the J call TRBJ2-2; D unclear. V lost 7 bases and J lost 6, with 3 bases in between. CDR1 and CDR2 from the germline V gene are SEHNR and FQNEAQ (reference sequence). This CDR3 is 10 amino acids long.